This T cell receptor (beta chain) was recovered during a study of breast tumors, draining lymph nodes, adjacent tissues. Study-level results: Tumor repertoires ranked between lymph nodes and nontumor tissue in diversity, with V and J gene preferences. Tumor T cell lymph node origin was a supported hypothesis, not proven. Tumor and nontumor repertoires were significantly more similar in luminal-like than in basal-like breast cancer. The data were judged consistent with most tumor T cells coming from lymph node and expanding in tumor.

From the multiplex PCR reads, TCRdb called clonotypes with MiXCR, one entry per CDR3 protein. The data show 290,000 or so distinct CDR3 sequences, about 30% seen once. Of note for this clonotype: Its antigen is unidentified. A read error may explain this, as a much larger clone is one base away.

Breast cancer patients provided tissue from their axillary draining lymph nodes. This CDR3 contains 15 residues. The clonotype comes from a female donor with breast cancer. Some clones in this sample may be carry-over from other donors' samples. The material sequenced was axillary lymph node tissue. The chain combines TRBV12-3 or TRBV12-4 with TRBJ2-3; a weak D match, TRBD2 (6 bases). Here the CDR3 DNA reads TGTGCCAGCAGTAGTAGCGGACTAAGCACAGATGCGCAGTATTTT. Protein product: CASSSSGLSTDAQYF.